These 29 T cell receptor beta chains were all obtained from the same sample, sequenced in a study of technical replicates of blood from a few donors (dated by TCRdb to between 2016 and 2019). The library was made by the immunoSEQ multiplex PCR assay. As stored in TCRdb, this immuneACCESS dataset retains in-frame rearrangements with V and J assigned. A fraction of the clones does not appear; measured against another copy, unresolved V genes explain less than half of the discrepancy, and the remainder lacks a known reason. Within this sample are approximately 58,000 clones, with approximately 86% of them counted one time only. The top ten clones comprise about 5% of the sample. Sequenced: PBMCs. Receptors were obtained from a human donor in good health. Some clones in this sample may be carry-over from other donors' samples.

The chain recombines TRBV7-9 with TRBJ1-5; 7 bases align to TRBD1. V trimming: 5 bases; J trimming: 1 base; junction bases outside the gene matches: 2. CDR3 length: 14 amino acids. Germline V CDR1 and CDR2: SEHNR, FQNEAQ (reference sequence). CDR3 bases: TGTGCCAGCAGCCAGGACAGGAGCAATCAGCCCCAGCATTTT. This sequence encodes CASSQDRSNQPQHF. Full variable domain (outside the CDR3, taken from reference TRBV7-9 and TRBJ1-5): DTGVSQNPRHKITKRGQNVTFRCDPISEHNRLYWYRQTLGQGPEFLTYFQNEAQLEKSRLLSDRFSAERPKGSFSTLEIQRTEQGDSAMYLCASSQDRSNQPQHFGDGTRLSIL.

The genes are TRBV2 and TRBJ2-5, with 7 positions matching TRBD2. The CDR3 is 16 residues long. V was pared by 3 bases and J by 2 bases, with 9 bases of the junction left unmatched. In germline, CDR1 is SNHLY, CDR2 FYNNEI. CDR3 sequence reads: CASSEKPGLSQETQYF. CDR3 DNA: TGTGCCAGCAGTGAGAAACCGGGACTATCACAAGAGACCCAGTACTTC.

The chain recombines TRBV4-3 with TRBJ2-5; D might be TRBD1 (6 bases). Trimming left V 3 bases short and J 2 bases short, with 16 bases between. CDR1 and CDR2 from the germline V gene are LGHNA and YSLEER. This CDR3 region has 16 residues. As DNA, the CDR3 is TGCGCCAGCAGCCAGGAACCGGGACAAAGACAAGAGACCCAGTACTTC. Its translation is CASSQEPGQRQETQYF.

This clone has a handful of counts. J is TRBJ1-1 and V is TRBV7-8; 7 nucleotides line up with TRBD1. The germline V gene encodes CDR1 SGHVS and CDR2 FQNEAQ. The CDR3 contains 14 residues. V lost 4 bases to trimming and J lost 5 bases; unmatched junction nucleotides: 7. CDR3 protein: CASSWQGDYTEAFF. The CDR3 coding sequence is TGTGCCAGCAGCTGGCAGGGGGATTATACTGAAGCTTTCTTT.

This chain links TRBV7-2 with TRBJ2-1; 7 bases map to TRBD2. CDR1 is SGHTA, CDR2 FQGNSA, per germline. The CDR3 consists of 16 residues. J gave up 2 bases and V 5 bases, and 9 bases lay outside the gene matches. CDR3 in amino acids: CASSLYTGTTYNEQFF. The CDR3, as DNA: TGTGCCAGCAGCCTATACACCGGGACTACCTACAATGAGCAGTTCTTC.

The chain combines TRBV5-1 with TRBJ1-1; TRBD1 might be the D (5 bases). The ends were cut back, 4 bases at V and 3 bases at J, with 13 bases in the middle. The germline gives CDR1 SGHRS, CDR2 YFSETQ. The CDR3 extends over 14 amino acids. CDR3 sequence: CASSQAGGYTEAFF. The CDR3 DNA is TGCGCCAGCAGCCAAGCGGGGGGATACACTGAAGCTTTCTTT.

The rearrangement links TRBV7-3 to TRBJ2-1; 8 positions agree with TRBD1. CDR3 length: 16 amino acids. CDR1 and CDR2 (germline): SGHTA, FQGTGA. With V trimmed by 6 bases and J by 0 bases, 7 bases remained unmatched. This CDR3 is CASRNRGSSSYNEQFF. In DNA form, the CDR3 reads TGTGCCAGCAGGAACAGGGGGTCAAGCTCCTACAATGAGCAGTTCTTC.

This clone has a single count. The rearrangement uses TRBV7-3 and TRBJ1-6, with 9 bases aligning to TRBD1. Trimming took 5 bases from V and 7 from J; bases not matched to a gene: 6. The CDR3 is 15 amino acids. Germline CDR1 reads SGHTA; CDR2 reads FQGTGA. The CDR3 nucleotides read TGTGCCAGCAGCCCCGGGACAGGGAGGAATTCACCCCTCCACTTT. Protein: CASSPGTGRNSPLHF.

The CDR3 DNA reads TGTGCCAGCAGTTACTCAGGAGACAATTCACCCCTCCACTTT. This gives the protein CASSYSGDNSPLHF. The chain is built from TRBV6-5 and TRBJ1-6; D not resolved. Germline lookup yields CDR1 MNHEY and CDR2 SVGAGI. The CDR3 loop spans 14 amino acids. Trimming shortened V by 0 bases and J by 7 bases, and 7 bases separated the two germline ends.

This clone was seen a handful of times. The V call is TRBV6-5, the J call TRBJ2-7, with 8 bases identical to TRBD1. Germline CDR1 and CDR2: MNHEY and SVGAGI. CDR3 length equals 13 residues. The junction had 7 bases not matched to a gene; V was cut back by 9 bases and J by 3 bases. CDR3 residues: CARPRDRYYEQYF. CDR3 bases: TGTGCCAGACCCCGGGACAGGTACTACGAGCAGTACTTC.

V is TRBV7-2 and J is TRBJ1-5, with D possibly matching TRBD1 (6 bases). Trimming cost V 6 bases and J 0 bases, with 12 bases left between them. Germline CDR1 SGHTA, CDR2 FQGNSA. The CDR3 spans 15 residues. CDR3 sequence (DNA): TGTGCCAGCAGATCAGACAGGAGTAGCAATCAGCCCCAGCATTTT. This encodes CASRSDRSSNQPQHF.

The genes are TRBV4-3 and TRBJ2-7, with TRBD2 matching 11 bases. The V gene's germline CDR1 is LGHNA and CDR2 YSLEER. This CDR3 has 16 residues. V trimming: 3 bases; J trimming: 3 bases; junction bases outside the gene matches: 7. CDR3 DNA sequence: TGCGCCAGCAGCCAGTACATAGCGGGGGGGCGCTACGAGCAGTACTTC. The encoded protein is CASSQYIAGGRYEQYF.

This chain links TRBV19 with TRBJ2-1, with 10 bases aligning to TRBD2. The CDR3 runs to 17 residues. Germline V gene data show CDR1 as LNHDA and CDR2 as SQIVND (reference sequence). Trimming removed 3 bases from V and 4 bases from J; junction bases left unmatched: 9. The CDR3: CASSIPPSGGIYNEQFF. The CDR3, as DNA: TGTGCCAGTAGTATCCCACCTAGCGGGGGAATTTACAATGAGCAGTTCTTC.

The chain has TRBV27 and TRBJ1-3; 10 positions match TRBD1. The CDR3 spans 15 residues. Trimming took 6 bases from V and 2 from J; bases not matched to a gene: 4. CDR1 is MNHEY, CDR2 SMNVEV, per germline (reference sequence). This CDR3 is CASRTGQGPGNTIYF. CDR3 coding DNA: TGTGCCAGCAGAACGGGACAGGGGCCTGGAAACACCATATATTTT.

This chain links TRBV7-9 with TRBJ1-2; D possibly corresponds to TRBD1 (5 bases). Trimming removed 5 bases at V and 5 bases at J, with 12 bases between. Looked up from germline, CDR1 is SEHNR and CDR2 is FQNEAQ (reference sequence). This CDR3 region has 13 residues. The CDR3 reads CASSPREGYGYTF. As DNA, the CDR3 is TGTGCCAGCAGCCCCAGGGAAGGTTATGGCTACACCTTC.

The V and J genes are TRBV30 and TRBJ1-2, with 9 nucleotides matching TRBD1. The length of the CDR3 is 16 residues. The trim removed 2 bases at V and 1 base at J, leaving 8 bases unmatched. Per the germline V gene, CDR1 is GTSNPN and CDR2 is SVGIG (reference sequence). This chain's CDR3 is CAWSQGTGRNNYGYTF. The CDR3 DNA sequence: TGTGCCTGGAGTCAGGGGACAGGGCGGAATAACTATGGCTACACCTTC.

The chain links TRBV4-3 to TRBJ2-5; D uncertain. Germline V gives CDR1 LGHNA, CDR2 YSLEER. Trimming cost V 4 bases and J 2 bases, with 14 bases left between them. The CDR3 sequence is 15 residues long. CDR3 nucleotides: TGCGCCAGCAGCCCCACTGTGATGTATCAAGAGACCCAGTACTTC. Translated, it gives CASSPTVMYQETQYF.

This clone came up a few times. The V call is TRBV7-9, the J call TRBJ1-3; D remains unclear. Germline CDR1 SEHNR, CDR2 FQNEAQ (reference sequence). The CDR3 contains 13 residues. The V and J ends lost 8 bases and 0 bases respectively, with 8 bases between them. CDR3 nucleotide sequence: TGTGCCAGCTCGACACTCTCTGGAAACACCATATATTTT. This gives the protein CASSTLSGNTIYF.

This rearrangement joins TRBV27 to TRBJ2-7; TRBD2 aligns across 7 bases. The CDR3 is 15 amino acids. Looked up from germline, CDR1 is MNHEY and CDR2 is SMNVEV (reference sequence). V lost 5 bases to trimming and J lost 4 bases; unmatched junction nucleotides: 11. CDR3 bases: TGTGCCAGCAGTCCACCGGGGCGGGAGAGGTACGAGCAGTACTTC. Protein sequence: CASSPPGRERYEQYF.

The rearrangement joins TRBV30 to TRBJ2-4, with 8 positions matching TRBD1. V lost 2 bases, J lost 7 bases, and 10 bases stayed unmatched. Germline assignment: CDR1 GTSNPN and CDR2 SVGIG (reference sequence). This CDR3 is built from 15 residues. The CDR3 bases are TGTGCCTGGAGTACCACAGGGGGTCTGGGGAACATTCAGTACTTC. It yields the protein CAWSTTGGLGNIQYF.

This rearrangement joins TRBV5-6 to TRBJ2-7; a possible D gene is TRBD1 (5 bases). CDR1 and CDR2 (germline): SGHDT, YYEEEE. V lost 1 base and J 3 bases, leaving 11 bases between the germline ends. The CDR3 totals 14 residues. The CDR3 reads CASSLLGQGYEQYF. CDR3 nucleotides: TGTGCCAGCAGCTTGTTAGGGCAGGGCTACGAGCAGTACTTC.

The chain combines TRBV6-5 with TRBJ2-7; D possibly corresponds to TRBD2 (5 bases). Germline V gene data show CDR1 as MNHEY and CDR2 as SVGAGI. Trimming shortened V by 8 bases and J by 0 bases, and 11 bases separated the two germline ends. The length of the CDR3 is 13 residues. Here the CDR3 reads CASARTRSYEQYF. CDR3 sequence (DNA): TGTGCCAGCGCCAGGACTCGCTCCTACGAGCAGTACTTC.

The chain recombines TRBV20-1 with TRBJ1-2, with D uncertain. Germline values: CDR1 DFQATT, CDR2 SNEGSKA (reference sequence). With 6 bases removed from V and 4 bases from J, the gap between germline ends came to 6 bases. The CDR3 spans 10 residues. The CDR3 sequence is CSAVSYGYTF. As DNA, the CDR3 is TGCAGTGCGGTGAGCTATGGCTACACCTTC.

The V and J genes are TRBV19 and TRBJ2-7; the match to TRBD1 covers 7 bases. V lost 2 bases, J lost 7 bases, and 8 bases stayed unmatched. This CDR3 has 14 amino acids. CDR1 is LNHDA and CDR2 is SQIVND in the germline V gene (reference sequence). CDR3 bases: TGTGCCAGTAGTATAACGAGGACAGGCGGGGAGCAGTACTTC. Translation gives CASSITRTGGEQYF.

The chain joins TRBV18 to TRBJ2-7, with 7 bases that match TRBD1. V shed 4 bases, J shed 4 bases, and the junction held 4 bases outside the gene matches. CDR1 KGHSH and CDR2 LQKENI come from the germline V gene. The CDR3 consists of 13 residues. The DNA of the CDR3 is TGTGCCAGCTCACAAGCCAGGGGGTACGAGCAGTACTTC. Encoded protein: CASSQARGYEQYF.

This chain links TRBV4-1 with TRBJ1-2, with D possibly being TRBD1 (6 bases). V was shortened by 2 bases and J by 3 bases, with 13 bases between the two germline ends. Per germline, CDR1 MGHRA and CDR2 YSYEKL. This CDR3 is built from 15 residues. The CDR3 loop is CASSQTQGSYYGYTF. The CDR3 bases are TGCGCCAGCAGCCAAACACAGGGTAGTTACTATGGCTACACCTTC.

J is TRBJ2-7 and V is TRBV7-9; weak D call: TRBD2 (7 bases). Trimming pared 7 bases from V and 5 bases from J, leaving 9 bases between. The germline gives CDR1 SEHNR, CDR2 FQNEAQ (reference sequence). The CDR3 sequence is 11 residues long. Written as DNA, the CDR3 is TGTGCCAGCACGGGGGGCAACGAGCAGTACTTC. Its translation is CASTGGNEQYF.

This rearrangement joins TRBV6-6 to TRBJ1-2, with TRBD1 identical over 8 bases. Germline V CDR1 and CDR2: MNHNY, SVGAGI (reference sequence). This CDR3 is built from 12 residues. The ends lost 7 bases at V and 8 bases at J; junction bases unmatched: 6. This chain's CDR3 is CASTRQGKGYTF. The CDR3 coding sequence is TGTGCCAGCACCCGACAGGGGAAGGGCTACACCTTC.

This rearrangement joins TRBV28 to TRBJ2-1; 7 nucleotides match TRBD2. With 2 bases clipped from V and 2 bases from J, the junction kept 6 bases outside the gene matches. The length of the CDR3 is 16 residues. Germline V lookup: CDR1 MDHEN, CDR2 SYDVKM. The CDR3 protein is CASSLGGTNPYNEQFF. The DNA of the CDR3 is TGTGCCAGCAGTTTAGGCGGGACTAATCCCTACAATGAGCAGTTCTTC.